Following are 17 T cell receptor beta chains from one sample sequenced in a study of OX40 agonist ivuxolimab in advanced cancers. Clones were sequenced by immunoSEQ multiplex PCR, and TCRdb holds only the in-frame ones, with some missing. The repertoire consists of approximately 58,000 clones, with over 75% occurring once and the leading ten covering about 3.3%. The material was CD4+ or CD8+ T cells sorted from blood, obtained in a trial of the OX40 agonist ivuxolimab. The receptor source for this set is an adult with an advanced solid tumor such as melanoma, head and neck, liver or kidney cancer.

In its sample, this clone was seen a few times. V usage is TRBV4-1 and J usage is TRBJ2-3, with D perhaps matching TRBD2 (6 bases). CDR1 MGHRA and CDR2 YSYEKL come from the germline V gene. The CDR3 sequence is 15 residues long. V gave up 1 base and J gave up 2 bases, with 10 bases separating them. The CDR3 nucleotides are TGCGCCAGCAGCCAAGTTCGGGGGTCCACAGATACGCAGTATTTT. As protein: CASSQVRGSTDTQYF.

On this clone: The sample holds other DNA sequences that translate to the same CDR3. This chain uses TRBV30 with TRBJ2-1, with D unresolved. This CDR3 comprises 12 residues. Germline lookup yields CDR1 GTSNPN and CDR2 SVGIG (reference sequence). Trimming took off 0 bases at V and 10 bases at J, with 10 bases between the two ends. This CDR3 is CAWSVLHQEQFF. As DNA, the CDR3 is TGTGCCTGGAGTGTCCTCCACCAGGAGCAGTTCTTC.

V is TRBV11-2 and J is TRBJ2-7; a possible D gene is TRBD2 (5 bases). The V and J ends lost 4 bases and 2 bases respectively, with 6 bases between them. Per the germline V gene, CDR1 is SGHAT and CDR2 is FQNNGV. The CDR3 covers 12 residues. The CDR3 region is CASSSSTYEQYF. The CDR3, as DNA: TGTGCCAGCAGCTCTAGCACCTACGAGCAGTACTTC.

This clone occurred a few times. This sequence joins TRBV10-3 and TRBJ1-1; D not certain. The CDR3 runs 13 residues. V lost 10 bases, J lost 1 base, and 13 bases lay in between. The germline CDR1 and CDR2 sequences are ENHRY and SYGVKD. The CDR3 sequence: CATKETANTEAFF. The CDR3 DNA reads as TGTGCCACCAAGGAAACAGCGAACACTGAAGCTTTCTTT.

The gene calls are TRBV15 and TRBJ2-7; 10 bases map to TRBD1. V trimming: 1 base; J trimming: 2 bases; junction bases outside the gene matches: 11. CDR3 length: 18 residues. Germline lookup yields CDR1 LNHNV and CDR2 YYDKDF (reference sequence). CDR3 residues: CATSRGTGGRGPTYEQYF. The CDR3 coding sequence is TGTGCCACCAGCAGAGGGACAGGGGGAAGAGGGCCTACCTACGAGCAGTACTTC. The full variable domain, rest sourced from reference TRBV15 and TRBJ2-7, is DAMVIQNPRYQVTQFGKPVTLSCSQTLNHNVMYWYQQKSSQAPKLLFHYYDKDFNNEADTPDNFQSRRPNTSFCFLDIRSPGLGDTAMYLCATSRGTGGRGPTYEQYFGPGTRLTVT.

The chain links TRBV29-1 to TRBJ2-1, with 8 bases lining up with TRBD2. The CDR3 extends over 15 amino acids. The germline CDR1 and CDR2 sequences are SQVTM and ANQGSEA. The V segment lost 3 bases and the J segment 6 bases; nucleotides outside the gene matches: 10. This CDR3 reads CSVDTPGGRGNEQFF. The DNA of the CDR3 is TGCAGCGTTGACACTCCGGGAGGGAGGGGCAATGAGCAGTTCTTC.

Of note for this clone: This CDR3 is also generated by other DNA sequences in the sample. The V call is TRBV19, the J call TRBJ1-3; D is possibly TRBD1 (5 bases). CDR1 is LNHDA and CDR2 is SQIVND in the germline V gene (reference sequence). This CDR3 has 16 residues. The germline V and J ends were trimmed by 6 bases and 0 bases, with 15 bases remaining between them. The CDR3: CASSNPGTDSGNTIYF. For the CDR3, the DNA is TGTGCCAGTAGCAACCCCGGGACGGACTCTGGAAACACCATATATTTT.

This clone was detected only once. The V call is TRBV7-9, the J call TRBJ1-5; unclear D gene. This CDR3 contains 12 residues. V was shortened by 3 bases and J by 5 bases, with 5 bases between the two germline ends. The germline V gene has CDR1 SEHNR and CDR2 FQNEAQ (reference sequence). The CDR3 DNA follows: TGTGCCAGCAGCTTTCGGGATCAGCCCCAGCATTTT. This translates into CASSFRDQPQHF.

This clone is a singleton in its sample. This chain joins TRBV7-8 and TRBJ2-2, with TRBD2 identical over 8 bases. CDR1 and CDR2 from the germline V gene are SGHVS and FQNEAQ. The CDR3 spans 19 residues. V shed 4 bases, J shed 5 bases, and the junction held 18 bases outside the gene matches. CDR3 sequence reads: CASSSTISAGLAVTGELFF. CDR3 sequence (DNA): TGTGCCAGCAGCTCGACCATATCTGCCGGACTAGCAGTTACCGGGGAGCTGTTTTTT.

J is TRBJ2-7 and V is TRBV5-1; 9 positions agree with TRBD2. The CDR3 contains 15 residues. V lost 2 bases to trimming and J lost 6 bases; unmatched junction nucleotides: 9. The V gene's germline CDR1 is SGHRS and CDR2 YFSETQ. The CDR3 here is CASSFSSGSPFEQYF. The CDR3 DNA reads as TGCGCCAGCAGCTTTAGTAGCGGGAGTCCCTTCGAGCAGTACTTC.

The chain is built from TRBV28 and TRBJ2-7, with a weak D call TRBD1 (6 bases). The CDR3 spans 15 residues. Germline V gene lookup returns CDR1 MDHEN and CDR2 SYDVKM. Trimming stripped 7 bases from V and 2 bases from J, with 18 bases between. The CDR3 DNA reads TGTGCCAGCACCCTGTCGACAGGTTCTCCCTACGAGCAGTACTTC. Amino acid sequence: CASTLSTGSPYEQYF.

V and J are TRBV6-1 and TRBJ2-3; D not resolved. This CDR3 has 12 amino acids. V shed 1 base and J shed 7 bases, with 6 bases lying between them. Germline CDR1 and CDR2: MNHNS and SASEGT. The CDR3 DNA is TGTGCCAGCAGTGAAGGGGGAAATACGCAGTATTTT. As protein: CASSEGGNTQYF.

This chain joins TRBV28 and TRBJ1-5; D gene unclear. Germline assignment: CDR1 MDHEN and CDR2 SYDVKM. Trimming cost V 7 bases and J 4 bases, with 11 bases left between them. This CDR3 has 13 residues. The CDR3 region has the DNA TGTGCCAGCACGAACCCCGAAAATCAGCCCCAGCATTTT. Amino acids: CASTNPENQPQHF.

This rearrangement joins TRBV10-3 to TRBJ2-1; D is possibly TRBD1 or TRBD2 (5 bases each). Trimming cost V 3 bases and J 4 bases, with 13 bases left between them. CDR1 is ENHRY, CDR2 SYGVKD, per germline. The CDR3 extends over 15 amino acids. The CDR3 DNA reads TGTGCCATCAGTGAAATCGGGACCCTATACAATGAGCAGTTCTTC. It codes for CAISEIGTLYNEQFF.

The CDR3 spells CASSLYSAYEQYF. The DNA of the CDR3 is TGTGCCAGCAGTTTATACAGTGCCTACGAGCAGTACTTC. The chain carries TRBV28 and TRBJ2-5; D is unclear. The end of the DNA aligns better with TRBJ2-7, so the J call may be wrong. This CDR3 contains 13 residues. Germline CDR1 and CDR2: MDHEN and SYDVKM.

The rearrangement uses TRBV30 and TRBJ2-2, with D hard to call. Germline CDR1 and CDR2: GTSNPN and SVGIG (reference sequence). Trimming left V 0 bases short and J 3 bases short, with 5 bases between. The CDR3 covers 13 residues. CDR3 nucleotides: TGTGCCTGGAGTGTACCGGACACCGGGGAGCTGTTTTTT. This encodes CAWSVPDTGELFF.

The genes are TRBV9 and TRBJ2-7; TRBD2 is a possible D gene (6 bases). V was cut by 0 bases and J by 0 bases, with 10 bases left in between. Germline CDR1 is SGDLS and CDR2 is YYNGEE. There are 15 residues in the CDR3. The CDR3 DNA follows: TGTGCCAGCAGCGTAGGACTAGGGAGCTCCTACGAGCAGTACTTC. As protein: CASSVGLGSSYEQYF. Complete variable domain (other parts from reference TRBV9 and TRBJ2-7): DSGVTQTPKHLITATGQRVTLRCSPRSGDLSVYWYQQSLDQGLQFLIQYYNGEERAKGNILERFSAQQFPDLHSELNLSSLELGDSALYFCASSVGLGSSYEQYFGPGTRLTVT.